The 6 T cell receptor beta chains below come from one sample, sequenced in a study of shared clonotypes between healthy human individuals. The method was immunoSEQ multiplex PCR; TCRdb's version includes in-frame clones alone and lacks a portion of them. The sample yields approximately 740,000 clones, around 93% seen once. Cells designated naive CD8 were CD45RO-negative and were positively selected for CCR7, with terminally differentiated effector memory CD45RA+ cells excluded. The sample was naive CD8+ T cells sorted from blood. The source is a man aged 30 to 39 in good health.

V is TRBV6-1 and J is TRBJ2-1; D is undetermined. Trimming cost V 0 bases and J 7 bases, with 7 bases left between them. This CDR3 region has 13 residues. Germline loops: CDR1 MNHNS, CDR2 SASEGT. Here the CDR3 reads CASSEALGNEQFF. CDR3 bases: TGTGCCAGCAGTGAAGCGCTAGGAAATGAGCAGTTCTTC.

The V call is TRBV29-1, the J call TRBJ1-1, with D unclear. V dropped 0 bases and J dropped 7 bases, with 6 bases sitting between them. There are 11 residues in the CDR3. The germline V gene encodes CDR1 SQVTM and CDR2 ANQGSEA. The CDR3 loop reads CSVEEGVEAFF. In nucleotides, the CDR3 is TGCAGCGTTGAAGAAGGCGTTGAAGCTTTCTTT.

The chain employs TRBV27 and TRBJ1-2, with a possible D match to TRBD1 (6 bases). There are 12 residues in the CDR3. V dropped 4 bases and J dropped 6 bases, with 9 bases sitting between them. Per germline, CDR1 MNHEY and CDR2 SMNVEV (reference sequence). CDR3 in amino acids: CASSSGVDGYTF. The DNA for the CDR3 is TGTGCCAGCAGTTCAGGGGTGGATGGCTACACCTTC.

V usage is TRBV27 and J usage is TRBJ2-5; D is unresolved. The germline V and J ends were trimmed by 4 bases and 5 bases, with 17 bases remaining between them. CDR1 is MNHEY and CDR2 is SMNVEV in the germline V gene (reference sequence). The CDR3 consists of 15 residues. The CDR3 loop reads CASSSPGLIGETQYF. The CDR3 DNA follows: TGTGCCAGCAGTTCCCCGGGCCTCATAGGGGAGACCCAGTACTTC.

V usage is TRBV27 and J usage is TRBJ2-7, with D tentatively TRBD2 (5 bases). The CDR3 sequence is 11 residues long. Trimming removed 9 bases from V and 7 bases from J, with 13 bases in between. Germline V gene lookup returns CDR1 MNHEY and CDR2 SMNVEV (reference sequence). The CDR3 region has the DNA TGTGCCAGTGCCGGGAATGTAGAGCAGTACTTC. Protein: CASAGNVEQYF.

This rearrangement joins TRBV6-1 to TRBJ1-1, with 7 nucleotides matching TRBD1. Germline loops: CDR1 MNHNS, CDR2 SASEGT. With V trimmed by 6 bases and J by 2 bases, 9 bases remained unmatched. The CDR3 totals 15 residues. CDR3 residues: CASRQQGFHNTEAFF. In DNA, the CDR3 is TGTGCCAGCAGACAACAGGGGTTCCATAACACTGAAGCTTTCTTT.